These 20 T cell receptor beta chains share one sample of origin, sequenced in a study of T cell responses to AZD1222 COVID-19 vaccine. Sequencing was performed with immunoSEQ multiplex PCR; in TCRdb, only in-frame clones are kept and a portion is missing. The data show about 67,000 clones, around four fifths seen once. The material sequenced was peripheral blood, taken 28 days after the second AZD1222 dose. These receptors were taken from an adult who received the AZD1222 COVID-19 vaccine.

In nucleotides, the CDR3 is TGTGCCAGCAGCGGTGGACAGGGGAGGTACAATGAGCAGTTCTTC. It is translated as CASSGGQGRYNEQFF. The chain employs TRBV9 and TRBJ2-1, with 9 bases aligning to TRBD1. From germline, CDR1 is SGDLS and CDR2 YYNGEE. The CDR3 has 15 amino acids. The trim removed 3 bases at V and 4 bases at J, leaving 5 bases unmatched.

The genes are TRBV28 and TRBJ1-5; D perhaps matches TRBD1 (5 bases). Germline assignment: CDR1 MDHEN and CDR2 SYDVKM. This CDR3 comprises 15 residues. V was trimmed by 6 bases and J by 0 bases, leaving 12 bases between them. Here the CDR3 DNA reads TGTGCCAGCAGCTCATGGGGGGATAGCAATCAGCCCCAGCATTTT. Encoded protein: CASSSWGDSNQPQHF.

This chain joins TRBV28 and TRBJ1-4; D is undetermined. The length of the CDR3 is 12 residues. Germline V gene data show CDR1 as MDHEN and CDR2 as SYDVKM. Trimming shortened V by 5 bases and J by 7 bases, and 8 bases separated the two germline ends. Here the CDR3 DNA reads TGTGCCAGCAGTGGCACTCCTGAAAAACTGTTTTTT. Its protein product is CASSGTPEKLFF.

V gene TRBV7-2 combines with J gene TRBJ2-1; D uncertain. Germline V CDR1 and CDR2: SGHTA, FQGNSA. Trimming took off 1 base at V and 6 bases at J, with 10 bases between the two ends. The CDR3 is made up of 14 amino acids. CDR3 bases: TGTGCCAGCAGCTTAGGGGGTGGAGTCAATGAGCAGTTCTTC. This translates into CASSLGGGVNEQFF.

The chain recombines TRBV11-2 with TRBJ2-3; no firm D call. The CDR3 runs to 15 residues. Trimming took off 5 bases at V and 4 bases at J, with 16 bases between the two ends. Looked up from germline, CDR1 is SGHAT and CDR2 is FQNNGV. CDR3 nucleotides: TGTGCCAGCAGCCCTAGGGTCAGGTCCCCAGATACGCAGTATTTT. Its protein product is CASSPRVRSPDTQYF.

The J gene is TRBJ1-5, the V gene TRBV7-2; D is possibly TRBD1 (6 bases). Germline assignment: CDR1 SGHTA and CDR2 FQGNSA. The CDR3 is 13 amino acids. Trimming stripped 4 bases from V and 4 bases from J, with 8 bases between. DNA of the CDR3: TGTGCCAGCAGCTACAGGGAGAATCAGCCCCAGCATTTT. Its translation is CASSYRENQPQHF.

This chain links TRBV11-2 with TRBJ2-2; 8 bases are shared with TRBD1. This CDR3 is 15 amino acids long. CDR1 SGHAT and CDR2 FQNNGV come from the germline V gene. V shed 2 bases, J shed 5 bases, and the junction held 4 bases outside the gene matches. This CDR3 is CASSLPRDRTGELFF. CDR3 bases: TGTGCCAGCAGCTTACCACGGGACAGGACCGGGGAGCTGTTTTTT.

J is TRBJ1-2 and V is TRBV14, with a possible D match to TRBD1 (6 bases). The germline CDR1 and CDR2 sequences are SGHDN and FVKESK. The CDR3 spans 14 residues. V was trimmed by 1 base and J by 8 bases, leaving 14 bases between them. The CDR3 loop reads CASSQAGARGGYTF. The CDR3 DNA sequence: TGTGCCAGCAGCCAAGCAGGGGCTCGGGGAGGCTACACCTTC.

The chain uses TRBV6-5 and TRBJ1-1; D not certain. The CDR3 length is 14 residues. The V gene lost 8 bases and the J gene lost 5 bases, with 18 bases spanning the gap. Germline CDR1 is MNHEY and CDR2 is SVGAGI. Written as DNA, the CDR3 is TGTGCCAGCTCGGACCCTCCCGCTGGGACTGAAGCTTTCTTT. Translating it yields CASSDPPAGTEAFF.

The chain employs TRBV10-3 and TRBJ1-4; D is possibly TRBD1 (6 bases). Trimming left V 10 bases short and J 8 bases short, with 20 bases between. The CDR3 loop spans 14 amino acids. Germline V CDR1 and CDR2: ENHRY, SYGVKD. As DNA, the CDR3 is TGTGCCACAGCCGACAGGCCGGAGGAAGAAAAACTGTTTTTT. This translates into CATADRPEEEKLFF.

For the CDR3, the DNA is TGTGCCAGCAGCTCAAGGACAGGGGGGAGATCACCCCTCCACTTT. The encoded protein is CASSSRTGGRSPLHF. The V and J genes are TRBV5-6 and TRBJ1-6, with 10 bases lining up with TRBD1. Germline trimming cut 3 bases from V and 10 bases from J; bases unmatched to any gene: 7. The germline V gene encodes CDR1 SGHDT and CDR2 YYEEEE. The CDR3 is 15 residues long.

This rearrangement joins TRBV5-4 to TRBJ1-1; D ambiguous. The germline V gene has CDR1 SGHNT and CDR2 YYREEE (reference sequence). Trimming took 7 bases from V and 1 from J, leaving 11 bases between them. The length of the CDR3 is 13 residues. The DNA of the CDR3 is TGTGCCAGCCATGAGACACCGAACACTGAAGCTTTCTTT. Its translation is CASHETPNTEAFF.

To note about this clone: This sample also contains other DNA sequences that code for the same CDR3. The genes are TRBV19 and TRBJ1-1; D is ambiguous. Germline V lookup: CDR1 LNHDA, CDR2 SQIVND (reference sequence). The CDR3 extends over 13 amino acids. Trimming removed 5 bases from V and 3 bases from J, with 10 bases in between. The CDR3: CASSSTGDTEAFF. CDR3 sequence (DNA): TGTGCCAGTAGTTCCACGGGAGACACTGAAGCTTTCTTT.

This chain uses TRBV19 with TRBJ1-1, with a weak D call TRBD1 (6 bases). V was shortened by 6 bases and J by 1 base, with 15 bases between the two germline ends. The V gene's germline CDR1 is LNHDA and CDR2 SQIVND (reference sequence). The CDR3 extends over 15 amino acids. DNA for the CDR3: TGTGCCAGTAGGAACTCGGGACAACAGAACACTGAAGCTTTCTTT. Translation gives CASRNSGQQNTEAFF.

V is TRBV3-1 (or the pseudogene TRBV3-2) and J is TRBJ1-6, with D perhaps TRBD1 (5 bases). CDR1 is LGHDT and CDR2 is YNNKEL in the germline V gene (reference sequence). This CDR3 is 13 amino acids long. V lost 6 bases and J lost 9, with 12 bases in between. CDR3 in amino acids: CASSRGQASPLHF. CDR3 nucleotides: TGTGCCAGCAGTCGAGGACAAGCTTCACCCCTCCACTTT.

The V gene is TRBV4-1, the J gene TRBJ1-1, with 7 nucleotides matching TRBD1. V lost 2 bases, J lost 1 base, and 4 bases stayed unmatched. The CDR3 has 15 amino acids. Germline lookup yields CDR1 MGHRA and CDR2 YSYEKL. This CDR3 reads CASSQPGTENTEAFF. The CDR3 DNA reads as TGCGCCAGCAGCCAACCCGGGACAGAGAACACTGAAGCTTTCTTT.

The CDR3 bases are TGTGCCAGCAGCTTACGGGGTTGGTATGGCTACACCTTC. It is translated as CASSLRGWYGYTF. The chain joins TRBV7-2 to TRBJ1-2; D ambiguous. Germline V gene data show CDR1 as SGHTA and CDR2 as FQGNSA. The CDR3 runs 13 residues. The V and J ends lost 2 bases and 5 bases respectively, with 9 bases between them.

The chain is built from TRBV19 and TRBJ2-5; the D gene is possibly TRBD1 (5 bases). Trimming stripped 6 bases from V and 0 bases from J, with 8 bases between. The CDR3 extends over 13 amino acids. Germline CDR1 LNHDA, CDR2 SQIVND (reference sequence). In DNA form, the CDR3 reads TGTGCCAGTAGCATGACAGACCAAGAGACCCAGTACTTC. It translates to CASSMTDQETQYF.

The chain links TRBV13 to TRBJ1-2, with a tentative D call TRBD1 (6 bases). The CDR3 is 13 amino acids. Trimming removed 8 bases from V and 4 bases from J, with 14 bases in between. Germline V gives CDR1 PRHDT, CDR2 FYEKMQ (reference sequence). CDR3 coding DNA: TGTGCCAGCTACGCCACAGGGCTCTATGGCTACACCTTC. It yields the protein CASYATGLYGYTF.

This chain links TRBV7-9 with TRBJ2-1; D may be TRBD2 (6 bases). Germline values: CDR1 SEHNR, CDR2 FQNEAQ (reference sequence). With 4 bases removed from V and 0 bases from J, the gap between germline ends came to 22 bases. CDR3 size: 19 residues. CDR3 region: CASSYTLGGREYSYNEQFF. The CDR3 DNA reads TGTGCCAGCAGCTACACGTTGGGGGGAAGAGAGTACTCCTACAATGAGCAGTTCTTC.